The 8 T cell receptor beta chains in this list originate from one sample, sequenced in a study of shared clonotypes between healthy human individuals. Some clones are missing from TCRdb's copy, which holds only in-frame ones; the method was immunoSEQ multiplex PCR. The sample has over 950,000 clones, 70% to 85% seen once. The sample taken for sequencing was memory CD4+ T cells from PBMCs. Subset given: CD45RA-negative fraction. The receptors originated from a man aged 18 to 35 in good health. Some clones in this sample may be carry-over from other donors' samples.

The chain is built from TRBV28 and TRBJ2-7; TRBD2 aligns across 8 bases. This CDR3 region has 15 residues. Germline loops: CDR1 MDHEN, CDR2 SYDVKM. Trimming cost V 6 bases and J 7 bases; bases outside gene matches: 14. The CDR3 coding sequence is TGTGCCAGCAGCCCGGGTGACATTTCGGGAGGGGAGCAGTACTTC. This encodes CASSPGDISGGEQYF.

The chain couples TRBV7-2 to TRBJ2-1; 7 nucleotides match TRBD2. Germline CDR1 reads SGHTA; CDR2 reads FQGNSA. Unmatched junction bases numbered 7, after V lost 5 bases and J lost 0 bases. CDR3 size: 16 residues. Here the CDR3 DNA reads TGTGCCAGCAGCCTTGTAGCGGGTAGCTCCTACAATGAGCAGTTCTTC. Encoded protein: CASSLVAGSSYNEQFF.

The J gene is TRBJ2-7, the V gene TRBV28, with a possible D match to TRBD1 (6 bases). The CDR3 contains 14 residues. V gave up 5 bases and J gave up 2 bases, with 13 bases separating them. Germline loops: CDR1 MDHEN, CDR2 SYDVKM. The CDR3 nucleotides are TGTGCCAGCAGTGACACAGGGTTAACCTACGAGCAGTACTTC. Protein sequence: CASSDTGLTYEQYF. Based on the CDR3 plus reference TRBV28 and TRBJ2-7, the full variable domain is DVKVTQSSRYLVKRTGEKVFLECVQDMDHENMFWYRQDPGLGLRLIYFSYDVKMKEKGDIPEGYSVSREKKERFSLILESASTNQTSMYLCASSDTGLTYEQYFGPGTRLTVT.

CDR3 sequence (DNA): TGTGCCAGCAGCCAAGCTGGTTTGCGGGAGGTGAAAAATGAGCAGTTCTTC. This translates into CASSQAGLREVKNEQFF. The chain joins TRBV14 to TRBJ2-1, with 8 bases lining up with TRBD2. Germline-derived CDR1 and CDR2 are SGHDN and FVKESK. CDR3 size: 17 residues. V lost 1 base to trimming and J lost 7 bases; unmatched junction nucleotides: 12.

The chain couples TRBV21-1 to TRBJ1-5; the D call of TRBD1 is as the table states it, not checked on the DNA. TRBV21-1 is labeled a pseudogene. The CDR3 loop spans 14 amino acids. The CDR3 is CATTTGVSNQPQHF. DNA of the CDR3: TGTGCCACTACGACAGGGGTTAGCAATCAGCCCCAGCATTTT.

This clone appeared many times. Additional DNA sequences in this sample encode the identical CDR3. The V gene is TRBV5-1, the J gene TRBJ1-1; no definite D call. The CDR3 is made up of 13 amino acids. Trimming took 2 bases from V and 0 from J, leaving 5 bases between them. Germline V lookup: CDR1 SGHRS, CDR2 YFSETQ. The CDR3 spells CASSLVMNTEAFF. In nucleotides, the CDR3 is TGCGCCAGCAGCTTAGTAATGAACACTGAAGCTTTCTTT.

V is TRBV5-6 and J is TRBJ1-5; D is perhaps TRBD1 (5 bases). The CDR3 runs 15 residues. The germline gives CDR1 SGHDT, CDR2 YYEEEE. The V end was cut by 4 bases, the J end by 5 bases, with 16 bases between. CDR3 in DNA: TGTGCCAGCAGCCATGGGACGGGTAGGGATCAGCCCCAGCATTTT. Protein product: CASSHGTGRDQPQHF.

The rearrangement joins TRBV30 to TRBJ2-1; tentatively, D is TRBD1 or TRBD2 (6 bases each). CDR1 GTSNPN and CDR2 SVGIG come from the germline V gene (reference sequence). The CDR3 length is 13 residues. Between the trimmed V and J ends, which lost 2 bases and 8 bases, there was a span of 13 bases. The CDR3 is CAWSPSGGHEQFF. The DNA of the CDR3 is TGTGCCTGGAGTCCCTCCGGGGGCCATGAGCAGTTCTTC.